The 17 T cell receptor beta chains below were found in one sample sequenced in a study of glioma-infiltrating T cells after dendritic cell vaccination. The time point was: after dendritic cell vaccination, including at tumor progression/relapse. Assay: immunoSEQ multiplex PCR; the TCRdb copy retains only in-frame clones and omits some. The sample includes 90,000 or so clones, about 81% of them seen just once. The material was blood, obtained after dendritic cell vaccination. The receptors were gathered from a human donor with glioblastoma.

The sample holds a few counts of this clone. V and J are TRBV7-2 and TRBJ1-5; 9 positions agree with TRBD1. V dropped 5 bases and J dropped 1; count of bases not matched to a gene: 6. CDR1 is SGHTA and CDR2 is FQGNSA in the germline V gene. The CDR3 runs to 16 residues. DNA for the CDR3: TGTGCCAGCAGCCTACAGGGGGCCGGGAGCAATCAGCCCCAGCATTTT. Its translation is CASSLQGAGSNQPQHF.

The gene calls are TRBV18 and TRBJ2-7; 10 bases match TRBD2. The CDR3 extends over 14 amino acids. Germline V gene sequence: CDR1 KGHSH, CDR2 LQKENI. Germline trimming cut 3 bases from V and 5 bases from J; bases unmatched to any gene: 4. The CDR3 reads CASSPQRGGDEQYF. DNA for the CDR3: TGTGCCAGCTCACCTCAGCGGGGGGGGGACGAGCAGTACTTC.

This clone has just one count. The rearrangement links TRBV7-7 to TRBJ1-4; 11 bases map to TRBD1. CDR3 length: 14 residues. The V and J ends lost 5 bases and 11 bases, in that order; junction bases with no gene match: 7. Germline-derived CDR1 and CDR2 are SSHAT and FNYEAQ (reference sequence). The CDR3 DNA sequence: TGTGCCAGCAGCCCCGGGACAGGGGGTGAGAAACTGTTTTTT. Translation: CASSPGTGGEKLFF.

About this clone: This specimen includes other DNA sequences encoding the same CDR3. This CDR3 reads CAWSVRENTEAFF. CDR3 bases: TGTGCCTGGAGTGTACGCGAGAACACTGAAGCTTTCTTT. The rearrangement joins TRBV30 to TRBJ1-1, with D unresolved. The V end lost 0 bases, the J end lost 1 base, and 6 bases lay between the germline ends. Per the germline V gene, CDR1 is GTSNPN and CDR2 is SVGIG (reference sequence). The CDR3 loop spans 13 amino acids.

This clone was seen only once. This chain connects TRBV27 to TRBJ2-1, with D possibly being TRBD2 (7 bases). CDR1 MNHEY and CDR2 SMNVEV come from the germline V gene (reference sequence). Trimming removed 5 bases at V and 5 bases at J, with 16 bases between. The CDR3 has 15 amino acids. CDR3 loop: CASSGGALGDNEQFF. CDR3 DNA: TGTGCCAGCAGTGGGGGGGCGCTAGGGGACAATGAGCAGTTCTTC.

The chain couples TRBV25-1 to TRBJ2-5; 9 bases are shared with TRBD2. The V gene's germline CDR1 is MGHDK and CDR2 SYGVNS. This CDR3 spans 15 amino acids. J gave up 5 bases and V 3 bases, and 7 bases lay outside the gene matches. This chain's CDR3 is CASSDPAGGAETQYF. In nucleotides, the CDR3 is TGTGCCAGCAGTGACCCAGCGGGAGGAGCGGAGACCCAGTACTTC.

The chain carries TRBV6-6 and TRBJ1-5; D gene ambiguous. The CDR3 runs 12 residues. Germline V gene lookup returns CDR1 MNHNY and CDR2 SVGAGI (reference sequence). The germline V and J ends were trimmed by 5 bases and 9 bases, with 11 bases remaining between them. The CDR3 loop is CASSQIRGPQHF. CDR3 DNA sequence: TGTGCCAGCAGTCAGATTCGAGGGCCCCAGCATTTT.

The rearrangement joins TRBV10-2 to TRBJ1-3; tentative D call: TRBD1 (5 bases). Per the germline V gene, CDR1 is WSHSY and CDR2 is SAAADI. The CDR3 extends over 17 amino acids. Trimming removed 4 bases from V and 0 bases from J, with 16 bases in between. The CDR3 DNA reads TGCGCCAGCAGTGGGACCGGGGGTCGGGGCTCTGGAAACACCATATATTTT. Translation: CASSGTGGRGSGNTIYF.

The chain has TRBV6-1 and TRBJ2-6, with D maybe TRBD1 (5 bases). V was clipped by 1 base and J by 2 bases, with 18 bases between them. Germline lookup yields CDR1 MNHNS and CDR2 SASEGT. The CDR3 is 19 amino acids. The CDR3 here is CASSEGGVAGKAGANVLTF. The CDR3 bases are TGTGCCAGCAGTGAAGGCGGAGTGGCAGGGAAGGCTGGGGCCAACGTCCTGACTTTC.

This clone was detected only once. The chain uses TRBV2 and TRBJ2-7; 8 bases are a match to TRBD1. The CDR3 is 13 residues long. The germline V gene encodes CDR1 SNHLY and CDR2 FYNNEI. Germline trimming cut 6 bases from V and 4 bases from J; bases unmatched to any gene: 5. CDR3 sequence reads: CASSKDRAYEQYF. DNA for the CDR3: TGTGCCAGCAGCAAGGACAGGGCATACGAGCAGTACTTC.

V and J are TRBV9 and TRBJ2-2; D not resolved. From germline, CDR1 is SGDLS and CDR2 YYNGEE. Trimming left V 2 bases short and J 5 bases short, with 7 bases between. The CDR3 covers 13 residues. The CDR3 loop reads CASSVTLTGELFF. DNA of the CDR3: TGTGCCAGCAGCGTCACTTTAACCGGGGAGCTGTTTTTT.

The chain joins TRBV27 to TRBJ2-7, with 7 bases lining up with TRBD2. The CDR3 is made up of 16 amino acids. Germline trimming cut 5 bases from V and 4 bases from J; bases unmatched to any gene: 14. Germline-derived CDR1 and CDR2 are MNHEY and SMNVEV (reference sequence). The CDR3 bases are TGTGCCAGCAGTCCCTTGCGCGGGAGTACGGTTTACGAGCAGTACGTC. It is translated as CASSPLRGSTVYEQYV.

The chain is built from TRBV5-1 and TRBJ1-6, with TRBD1 identical over 7 bases. The V gene end was trimmed by 2 bases and the J gene end by 10 bases; junction bases not matched to a gene: 9. Germline assignment: CDR1 SGHRS and CDR2 YFSETQ. The CDR3 length is 15 residues. The DNA of the CDR3 is TGCGCCAGCAGCTTCGGACAGGAGGACGTATCACCCCTCCACTTT. Protein sequence: CASSFGQEDVSPLHF.

A few counts support this clone. The CDR3 is CASSDPSLEPCFSGNTIYF. CDR3 bases: TGTGCCAGCAGTGACCCTTCCCTAGAGCCCTGCTTCTCTGGAAACACCATATATTTT. V is TRBV6-4 and J is TRBJ1-3; no definite D call. The CDR3 sequence is 19 residues long. Germline-derived CDR1 and CDR2 are MRHNA and SNTAGT. The V end was cut by 2 bases, the J end by 0 bases, with 20 bases between.

The chain uses TRBV18 and TRBJ2-7, with 8 positions matching TRBD2. Germline V gives CDR1 KGHSH, CDR2 LQKENI. V trimming: 6 bases; J trimming: 4 bases; junction bases outside the gene matches: 8. This CDR3 has 14 amino acids. The DNA of the CDR3 is TGTGCCAGCTCTCCCGGGGGGGGCGCATACGAGCAGTACGTC. This sequence encodes CASSPGGGAYEQYV.

The chain carries TRBV10-3 and TRBJ1-1, with 7 bases fitting TRBD1. CDR1 is ENHRY, CDR2 SYGVKD, per germline. This CDR3 comprises 16 residues. V trimming: 0 bases; J trimming: 5 bases; junction bases outside the gene matches: 9. The CDR3 nucleotides are TGTGCCATCAGTGAGTCTGGAGGGGGCATAGGGACTGAAGCTTTCTTT. Its protein is CAISESGGGIGTEAFF.

This chain uses TRBV5-4 with TRBJ1-1; TRBD1 is a possible D gene (5 bases). Germline V CDR1 and CDR2: SGHNT, YYREEE (reference sequence). V was shortened by 0 bases and J by 0 bases, with 6 bases between the two germline ends. This CDR3 is built from 14 residues. CDR3 DNA sequence: TGTGCCAGCAGCTTGGGACAGATGAACACTGAAGCTTTCTTT. It yields the protein CASSLGQMNTEAFF.